One sample yielded the 5 T cell receptor beta chains listed below, sequenced in a study of patients and donors after allogeneic stem cell transplantation. Each CDR3 protein gets one entry after TCRdb re-called the RT-PCR reads with MiXCR. This sample has a few hundred thousand distinct CDR3 sequences, with around two fifths found just once. Sequenced: blood, either unsorted or a sorted T cell fraction (not recorded which). Receptors were obtained from a human donor who was either an allogeneic HSCT recipient or a stem cell or donor lymphocyte infusion donor (not recorded which). It is not recorded whose cells these are; they may come from a transplant donor.

This clonotype was observed a handful of times. This chain links TRBV12-3 or TRBV12-4 with TRBJ2-1; TRBD2 agrees at 15 bases. J gave up 7 bases and V 1 base, and 5 bases lay outside the gene matches. The CDR3 spans 17 residues. The DNA for the CDR3 is TGTGCCAGCAGTTTAGTACACGGACTAGCGGGGGGGAATGAGCAGTTCTTC. The encoded protein is CASSLVHGLAGGNEQFF.

V usage is TRBV25-1 and J usage is TRBJ2-4; D perhaps matches TRBD1 (5 bases). This CDR3 comprises 16 residues. Looked up from germline, CDR1 is MGHDK and CDR2 is SYGVNS. Trimming cost V 2 bases and J 3 bases, with 14 bases left between them. CDR3 in amino acids: CASSEGAGFSKNIQYF. As DNA, the CDR3 is TGTGCCAGCAGTGAAGGGGCAGGGTTTAGCAAAAACATTCAGTACTTC.

This chain joins TRBV10-3 and TRBJ2-4, with D unresolved. Trimming took off 6 bases at V and 8 bases at J, with 11 bases between the two ends. The CDR3 contains 12 residues. The germline CDR1 and CDR2 sequences are ENHRY and SYGVKD. The CDR3 loop reads CAISARPDIQYF. CDR3 coding DNA: TGTGCCATCAGCGCTCGACCGGACATTCAGTACTTC.

This chain uses TRBV12-3 or TRBV12-4 with TRBJ1-2, with D tentatively TRBD1 (5 bases). The ends were cut back, 5 bases at V and 1 base at J, with 23 bases in the middle. The CDR3 has 18 residues. CDR3 in DNA: TGTGCCAGCAGTGGGGGGATAGAGCAGGGACGCGATAACTATGGCTACACCTTC. The encoded protein is CASSGGIEQGRDNYGYTF.

The chain recombines TRBV5-1 with TRBJ2-5, with D hard to call. The V end was cut by 4 bases, the J end by 5 bases, with 12 bases between. Germline V gives CDR1 SGHRS, CDR2 YFSETQ. This CDR3 is built from 13 residues. Here the CDR3 reads CASSTTHQETQYF. The CDR3 coding sequence is TGCGCCAGCAGCACGACACATCAGGAGACCCAGTACTTC.